This TCR beta chain appears in the sequencing data of a study of blood T cells in healthy people across ages. PCR was performed a second time for 7 to 11 cycles using a sample-barcoded 5' primer and a J-beta primer mix. Carrying 12 random nucleotides, a template-switch adaptor labeled each individual cDNA molecule. TCRdb used MiXCR to reprocess the 5' RACE reads, holding one entry per CDR3 protein. This repertoire shows 1.8 million or so distinct CDR3 sequences, about two fifths found once; its top ten account for 23%. Germline trimming cut 7 bases from V and 7 bases from J; bases unmatched to any gene: 10. The CDR3 extends over 14 amino acids. Germline V CDR1 and CDR2: WSHSY, SAAADI. This clonotype was found a few times.

The clonotype was recovered from a human donor in good health. Material for sequencing was blood. The genes are TRBV10-2 and TRBJ2-1; 7 nucleotides agree with TRBD2. The chain's CDR3 is CASITGGGENEQFF. The CDR3 coding sequence is TGCGCCAGCATTACCGGGGGAGGGGAGAATGAGCAGTTCTTC.